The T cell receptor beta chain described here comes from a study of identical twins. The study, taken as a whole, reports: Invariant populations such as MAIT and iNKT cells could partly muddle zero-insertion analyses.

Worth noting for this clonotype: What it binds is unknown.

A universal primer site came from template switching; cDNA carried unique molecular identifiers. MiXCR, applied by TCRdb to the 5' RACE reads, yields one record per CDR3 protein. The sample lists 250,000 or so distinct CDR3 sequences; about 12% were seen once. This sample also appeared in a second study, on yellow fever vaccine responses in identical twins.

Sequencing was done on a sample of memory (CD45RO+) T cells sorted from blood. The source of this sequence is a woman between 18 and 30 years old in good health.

CDR3 sequence reads: CASKLAGGPWEQFF. The CDR3, as DNA: TGTGCCAGCAAACTAGCGGGAGGGCCTTGGGAGCAGTTCTTC. This chain links TRBV12-3 or TRBV12-4 with TRBJ2-1; TRBD2 matches at 13 bases. J gave up 10 bases and V 7 bases, and 7 bases lay outside the gene matches. The CDR3 has 14 amino acids.